This T cell receptor (beta chain) comes out of a study of T cell clones after liver transplantation. Background on the study: TCRbeta sequencing after a pre-transplant mixed lymphocyte reaction identified graft-donor-reactive clones, later tracked in post-transplant blood.

Assay: immunoSEQ multiplex PCR; the TCRdb copy retains only in-frame clones and omits some. The sample records some 120,000 clones, approximately 90% being singletons. Germline V gene data show CDR1 as SGHRS and CDR2 as YFSETQ. V lost 4 bases and J lost 6; bases outside the gene matches: 7. This CDR3 spans 15 amino acids. Sequencing was performed on CD4+ T cells from blood, taken 12 months after liver transplant. V is TRBV5-1 and J is TRBJ2-3, with TRBD2 matching over 11 bases. This sequence originates from a human patient who received a liver transplant. A subset of T cells may come from the graft donor. CDR3 sequence reads: CASSNIAGGLDTQYF. CDR3 DNA: TGCGCCAGCAGCAACATAGCGGGAGGGTTGGATACGCAGTATTTT.